Listed below are T cell receptor beta chains from one sample, sequenced in a study of shared clonotypes between healthy human individuals. Produced via immunoSEQ multiplex PCR; TCRdb's table is partial and in-frame only. The sample gives over 950,000 clones, approximately 80% of which show up once; over 0.8% is in the top ten. Material for sequencing was memory CD4+ T cells from PBMCs. The receptors come from a man aged 18 to 30 in good health. Some clones in this sample may be carry-over from other donors' samples. CDR3s include the opening cysteine and the closing phenylalanine or tryptophan. The D gene is left open where the match is weak. Only part of the rows carry a size: once, few, many, or a class if the clone is expanded.

V: TRBV6-5
J: TRBJ1-3
size: few
D: .
CDR3: CATRADWTGNTIYF
DNA: TGTGCCACTAGGGCAGACTGGACTGGAAACACCATATATTTT

V: TRBV7-9
J: TRBJ2-7
size: .
D: .
CDR3: CASSLVRDSYEQYF
DNA: TGTGCCAGCAGCTTAGTACGGGACTCCTACGAGCAGTACTTC

V: TRBV7-2
J: TRBJ2-2
size: .
D: TRBD1
CDR3: CASSPGQGRYTGELFF
DNA: TGTGCCAGCAGCCCCGGACAGGGTCGGTACACCGGGGAGCTGTTTTTT

V: TRBV28
J: TRBJ1-1
size: .
D: .
CDR3: CAIRGGAGYTEAFF
DNA: TGTGCCATCCGGGGAGGGGCCGGCTACACTGAAGCTTTCTTT

V: TRBV5-3
J: TRBJ2-1
size: .
D: TRBD2
CDR3: CARSLGTSEPYTNDEQFF
DNA: TGTGCCAGAAGCTTGGGGACTAGCGAACCCTACACTAACGATGAGCAGTTCTTC

V: TRBV30
J: TRBJ1-1
size: .
D: .
CDR3: CAWSRAGYTEAFF
DNA: TGTGCCTGGAGTAGGGCGGGCTACACTGAAGCTTTCTTT

V: TRBV7-6
J: TRBJ1-1
size: .
D: .
CDR3: CASSLPWPMNTEAFF
DNA: TGTGCCAGCAGCCTACCTTGGCCGATGAACACTGAAGCTTTCTTT

V: TRBV28
J: TRBJ1-4
size: once
D: .
CDR3: CASSLRAFNEKLFF
DNA: TGTGCCAGCAGTTTAAGGGCGTTTAATGAAAAACTGTTTTTT

V: TRBV6-5
J: TRBJ1-4
size: .
D: .
CDR3: CASSYNRAANEKLFF
DNA: TGTGCCAGCAGTTACAACCGGGCGGCTAATGAAAAACTGTTTTTT

V: TRBV15
J: TRBJ2-1
size: once
D: .
CDR3: CATSLGAKNEQFF
DNA: TGTGCCACCAGCTTAGGGGCAAAAAATGAGCAGTTCTTC

V: TRBV7-3
J: TRBJ2-2
size: .
D: TRBD1
CDR3: CASSPRGQGPGTGELFF
DNA: TGTGCCAGCAGCCCCCGGGGACAGGGGCCGGGGACCGGGGAGCTGTTTTTT

V: TRBV19
J: TRBJ1-5
size: few
D: TRBD1
CDR3: CASSLRDRGLLNQPQHF
DNA: TGTGCCAGTAGTCTCCGGGACAGGGGGTTACTCAATCAGCCCCAGCATTTT

V: TRBV6-1
J: TRBJ1-4
size: once
D: .
CDR3: CASSEGFGGWNEKLFF
DNA: TGTGCCAGCAGTGAAGGATTTGGTGGGTGGAATGAAAAACTGTTTTTT

V: TRBV15
J: TRBJ1-1
size: few
D: TRBD1
CDR3: CATRTGGFTEAFF
DNA: TGTGCCACACGGACAGGGGGCTTCACTGAAGCTTTCTTT

V: TRBV5-6
J: TRBJ2-6
size: few
D: .
CDR3: CASSYRGGTGANVLTF
DNA: TGTGCCAGCAGCTATAGGGGGGGGACTGGGGCCAACGTCCTGACTTTC

V: TRBV19
J: TRBJ2-7
size: .
D: .
CDR3: CASSIVQGYEQYF
DNA: TGTGCCAGTAGTATCGTACAGGGTTACGAGCAGTACTTC

V: TRBV7-9
J: TRBJ2-7
size: .
D: TRBD1
CDR3: CASSLALGQADNF
DNA: TGTGCCAGCAGCTTAGCGTTGGGACAGGCCGACAACTTC

V: TRBV5-1
J: TRBJ2-2
size: .
D: TRBD1
CDR3: CASSPPGQGSNTGELFF
DNA: TGCGCCAGCAGCCCCCCGGGACAGGGGTCTAACACCGGGGAGCTGTTTTTT

V: TRBV29-1
J: TRBJ2-1
size: .
D: .
CDR3: CSVGEQYNEQFF
DNA: TGCAGCGTTGGAGAACAGTACAATGAGCAGTTCTTC

V: TRBV2
J: TRBJ2-6
size: .
D: TRBD2
CDR3: CASSLAGLSGANVLTF
DNA: TGTGCCAGCAGTCTAGCGGGACTCTCTGGGGCCAACGTCCTGACTTTC